The following is a T cell receptor (beta chain) sequence with its context. This clone was detected once. It has no known antigen specificity. Base qualities are missing; no much larger clone stands one base away. This entry comes from a study of T cell clonotyping in hematopoietic cell transplantation (dated by TCRdb to the early 2020s). At the level of the whole study: The study collected 135 blood samples from 35 to 45 consecutive transplant recipients and their related donors. Recruitment of patients ran from 2015 to early 2017, and follow-up continued until late 2020 or until death. Beyond this particular receptor, the publication reports: Recipient repertoires showed only a small fraction of overlap with donor repertoires, and over 95% appeared de novo at the given depth. After transplant, TCR diversity in recipients dropped, and pathologically expanded clonotypes climbed progressively between day 30 and day 180. Sample size was limited, and cells were not sorted, so CD4 and CD8 repertoire contributions could not be separated. Broader posttransplant TCR repertoire diversity was predicted by donor and pretransplant recipient Inverse Simpson Index values.

Trimming removed 2 bases from V and 5 bases from J, leaving 10 bases between the germline ends. CDR1 is given as SGHRS and CDR2 as YFSETQ, both from the germline V gene. The CDR3 measures 13 amino acids from cysteine to phenylalanine. CDR3 DNA is the only sequence kept; it has 39 bases, read in frame from the first base. The time point label on this specimen signifies: 180 days after allo-HCT. Recipient blood was collected about 28 days before transplant and at days 30, 100 and 180 after transplant. Using Nuclei Lysis Solution, genomic DNA was extracted from unfractionated peripheral blood mononuclear cells that were either fresh or cryopreserved. With the immunoSEQ assay, which is a bias-controlled multiplex PCR relying on V- and J-specific primers, TCR beta CDR3 regions were amplified from genomic DNA. In a second PCR step, the CDR3 amplicons were tagged with a proprietary barcode plus Illumina adapter sequences. An Illumina MiSeq instrument was used to sequence the CDR3 libraries. The paper's data handling went like this. Export and quality control were performed with immunoSEQ Analyzer 3.0, and downstream analyses were performed with R Bioconductor and Immunarch. Repertoire metrics were calculated using only productive rearrangements within the normalized downsampled data set. Clonotypes larger than 5 templates in the normalized cohort were defined as pathologically expanded. Repertoire diversity was measured with the Inverse Simpson Index. CMV-specificity analyses were carried out on the non-normalized data set to capture all clonotypes. TCRdb carries this immuneACCESS record with in-frame sequences only. Its versions omit some clonotypes, under half of them owing to an unresolved V gene in the studies checked, with the rest unexplained. V and J calls plus clone size are reproduced from that table; the DNA served to infer D and trimming. The sample table holds 5,500 to 7,000 clones, of which roughly nine tenths were seen once. The ten largest make up around 15% of the sample.

The chain is encoded by TRBV5-1 joined to TRBJ2-5, with the identity of the D gene unclear. Sequenced here: peripheral blood mononuclear cells, sampled 180 days after allogeneic stem cell transplant. This receptor was identified in a female patient in her fifties who had an allogeneic stem cell transplant from an unrelated donor, so the T cells may come from the graft donor. Some clones in this sample may be carry-over from other donors' samples. The CDR3 protein is CASSFYVGETQYF. The DNA sequence reads TGCGCCAGCAGCTTTTATGTCGGTGAGACCCAGTACTTC.